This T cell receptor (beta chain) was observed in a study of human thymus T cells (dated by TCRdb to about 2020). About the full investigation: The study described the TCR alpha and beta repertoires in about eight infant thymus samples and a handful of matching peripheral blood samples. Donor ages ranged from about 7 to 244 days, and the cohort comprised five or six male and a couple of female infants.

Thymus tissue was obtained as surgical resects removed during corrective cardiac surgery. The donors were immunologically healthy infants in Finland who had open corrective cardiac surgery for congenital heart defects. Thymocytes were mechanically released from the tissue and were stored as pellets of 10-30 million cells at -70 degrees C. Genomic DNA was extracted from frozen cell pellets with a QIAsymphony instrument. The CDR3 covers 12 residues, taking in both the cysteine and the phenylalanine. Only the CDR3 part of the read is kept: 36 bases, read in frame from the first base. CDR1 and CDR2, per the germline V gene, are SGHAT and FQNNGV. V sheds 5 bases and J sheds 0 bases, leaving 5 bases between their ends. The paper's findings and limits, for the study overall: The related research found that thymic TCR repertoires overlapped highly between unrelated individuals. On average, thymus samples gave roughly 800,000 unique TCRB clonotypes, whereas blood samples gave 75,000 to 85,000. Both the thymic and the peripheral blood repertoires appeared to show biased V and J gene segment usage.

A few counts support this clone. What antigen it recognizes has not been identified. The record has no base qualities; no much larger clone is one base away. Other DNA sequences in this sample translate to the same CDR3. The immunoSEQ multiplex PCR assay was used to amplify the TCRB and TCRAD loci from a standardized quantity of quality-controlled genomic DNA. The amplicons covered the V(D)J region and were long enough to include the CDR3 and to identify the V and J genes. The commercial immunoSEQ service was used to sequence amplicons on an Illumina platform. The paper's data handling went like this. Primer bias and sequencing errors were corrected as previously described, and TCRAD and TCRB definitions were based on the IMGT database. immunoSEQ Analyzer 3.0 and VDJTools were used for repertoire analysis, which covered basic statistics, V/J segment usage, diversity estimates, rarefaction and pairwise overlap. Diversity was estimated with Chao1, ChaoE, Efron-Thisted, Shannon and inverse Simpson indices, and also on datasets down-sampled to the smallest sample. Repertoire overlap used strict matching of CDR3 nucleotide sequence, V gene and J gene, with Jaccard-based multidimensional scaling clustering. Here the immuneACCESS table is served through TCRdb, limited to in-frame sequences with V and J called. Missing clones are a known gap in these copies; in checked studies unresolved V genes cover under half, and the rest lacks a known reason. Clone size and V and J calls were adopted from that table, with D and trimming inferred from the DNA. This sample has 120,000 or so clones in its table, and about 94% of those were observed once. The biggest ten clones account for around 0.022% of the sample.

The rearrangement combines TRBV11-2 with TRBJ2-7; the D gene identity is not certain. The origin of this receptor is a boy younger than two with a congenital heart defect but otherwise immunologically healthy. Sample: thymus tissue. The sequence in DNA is TGTGCCAGCAGCAGTCGCTCCTACGAGCAGTACTTC. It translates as CASSSRSYEQYF.